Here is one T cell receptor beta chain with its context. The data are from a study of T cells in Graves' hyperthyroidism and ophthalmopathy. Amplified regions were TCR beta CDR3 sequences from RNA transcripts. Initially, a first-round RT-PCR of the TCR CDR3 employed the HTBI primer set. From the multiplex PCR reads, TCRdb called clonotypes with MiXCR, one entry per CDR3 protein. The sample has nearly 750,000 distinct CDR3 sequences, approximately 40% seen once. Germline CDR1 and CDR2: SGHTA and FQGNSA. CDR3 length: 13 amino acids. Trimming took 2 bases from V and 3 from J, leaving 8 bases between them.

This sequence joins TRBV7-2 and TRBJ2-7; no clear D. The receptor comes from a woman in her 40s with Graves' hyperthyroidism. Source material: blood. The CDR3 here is CASSLTIRYEQYF. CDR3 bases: TGTGCCAGCAGCTTAACCATACGCTACGAGCAGTACTTC.